These 3 T cell receptor beta chains were sequenced from one sample in a study of CD8 T cells in Susac syndrome. The authors reverse transcribed 0.5 to 1 ug RNA with random hexamers. TCRdb called the immunoSEQ multiplex PCR reads again in MiXCR, with one record for every CDR3 protein. In the table there are about 180,000 distinct CDR3 sequences, roughly 92% of which are singletons. Sequencing was carried out using CD4+ T cells from PBMCs. The receptors were gathered from a human donor with Susac syndrome.

The V call is TRBV20-1, the J call TRBJ2-1; D call uncertain. The CDR3 consists of 12 residues. From germline, CDR1 is DFQATT and CDR2 SNEGSKA (reference sequence). The ends were cut back, 3 bases at V and 9 bases at J, with 12 bases in the middle. CDR3 protein: CSARVRSSEQFF. The CDR3, as DNA: TGCAGTGCTAGGGTCAGGTCCAGTGAGCAGTTCTTC.

This rearrangement joins TRBV20-1 to TRBJ2-7; D gene ambiguous. Trimming removed 1 base from V and 2 bases from J, with 6 bases in between. This CDR3 comprises 12 residues. Germline V gene lookup returns CDR1 DFQATT and CDR2 SNEGSKA (reference sequence). CDR3 region: CSARGLAYEQYF. The DNA for the CDR3 is TGCAGTGCTAGAGGGTTGGCCTACGAGCAGTACTTC.

The chain combines TRBV6-4 with TRBJ2-1, with D perhaps TRBD1 (6 bases). The CDR3 is 14 amino acids. In germline, CDR1 is MRHNA, CDR2 SNTAGT. V was trimmed by 8 bases and J by 9 bases, leaving 20 bases between them. The CDR3 sequence is CASGPRAGESEQFF. CDR3 DNA: TGTGCCAGCGGCCCCAGGGCAGGGGAAAGTGAGCAGTTCTTC.